One T cell receptor beta chain is described in this entry. Its antigen remains unidentified. Samples were taken at baseline and on day 1 of cycles 4 and 7. Germline V gives CDR1 LNHNV, CDR2 YYDKDF (reference sequence). Trimming removed 5 bases from V and 3 bases from J, with 21 bases in between. The CDR3 covers 17 residues. This sample was included in a study of OX40 agonist ivuxolimab in advanced cancers. Study in general: An agonistic anti-OX40 (CD134) antibody, ivuxolimab, was used to treat the patients. Six ivuxolimab dose levels, 0.01 to 10 mg/kg, were given intravenously every 2 weeks. Overall study findings and caveats: Partial responders receiving 0.1-3.0 mg/kg showed among the lowest clonal expansion.

Repertoires were generated with immunoSEQ multiplex PCR, while TCRdb's copy carries only in-frame clones and drops some. Among 100,000 or so clones listed, roughly 94% were seen once. J is TRBJ2-3 and V is TRBV15; TRBD2 might be the D (6 bases). The clonotype originates from an adult with an advanced solid tumor such as melanoma, head and neck, liver or kidney cancer. The input for sequencing was CD4+ or CD8+ T cells sorted from blood, taken in a trial of the OX40 agonist ivuxolimab. CDR3 DNA sequence: TGTGCCACCAGCGGAATCAAGCGGGTCAAGGGTACAGATACGCAGTATTTT. Amino acid sequence: CATSGIKRVKGTDTQYF. Filled out from reference TRBV15 and TRBJ2-3, the complete variable domain reads DAMVIQNPRYQVTQFGKPVTLSCSQTLNHNVMYWYQQKSSQAPKLLFHYYDKDFNNEADTPDNFQSRRPNTSFCFLDIRSPGLGDTAMYLCATSGIKRVKGTDTQYFGPGTRLTVL.